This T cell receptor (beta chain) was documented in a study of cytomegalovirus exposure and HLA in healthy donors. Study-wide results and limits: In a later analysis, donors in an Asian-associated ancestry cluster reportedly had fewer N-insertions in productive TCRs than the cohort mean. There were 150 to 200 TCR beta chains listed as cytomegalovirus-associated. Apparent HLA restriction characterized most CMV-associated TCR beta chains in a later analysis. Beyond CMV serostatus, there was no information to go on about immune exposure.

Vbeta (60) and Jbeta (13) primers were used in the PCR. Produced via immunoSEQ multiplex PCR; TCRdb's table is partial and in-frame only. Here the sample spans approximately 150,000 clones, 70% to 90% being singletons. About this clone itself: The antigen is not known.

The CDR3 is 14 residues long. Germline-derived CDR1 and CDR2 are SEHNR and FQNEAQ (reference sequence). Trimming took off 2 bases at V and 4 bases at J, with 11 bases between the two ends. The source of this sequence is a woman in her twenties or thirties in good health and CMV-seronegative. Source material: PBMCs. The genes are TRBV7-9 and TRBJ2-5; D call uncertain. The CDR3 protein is CASSLHTNPETQYF. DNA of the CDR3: TGTGCCAGCAGCTTACACACGAACCCAGAGACCCAGTACTTC. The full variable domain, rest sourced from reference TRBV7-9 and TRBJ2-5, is DTGVSQNPRHKITKRGQNVTFRCDPISEHNRLYWYRQTLGQGPEFLTYFQNEAQLEKSRLLSDRFSAERPKGSFSTLEIQRTEQGDSAMYLCASSLHTNPETQYFGPGTRLLVL.